This T cell receptor beta chain was documented in a study of T cells after posttransplantation cyclophosphamide. This related bone marrow graft donor gave peripheral blood on the day of marrow donation. Assay used: immunoSEQ multiplex PCR; TCRdb lists only in-frame clones, some missing. The counts give tens of thousands of clones, none of them seen only once; 2% to 2.5% is held by the top ten. This clone showed up many times. The TCR was taken from a man in his forties in good health, CMV-negative, and a related stem cell transplant donor. Sequencing was done on a sample of PBMCs.

The CDR3 DNA follows: TGTGCCAGCTCACCACCAGGGACAGTTCCCGAACCGAACACCGGGGAGCTGTTTTTT. Amino acids: CASSPPGTVPEPNTGELFF. The J gene is TRBJ2-2, the V gene TRBV18; 7 bases agree with TRBD1. J lost 0 bases, V lost 0 bases, and 10 bases had no gene match. The CDR3 totals 19 residues. The germline V gene encodes CDR1 KGHSH and CDR2 LQKENI.